This TCR beta chain is drawn from a study of PD-1 blockade in classical Hodgkin lymphoma. Findings and caveats of the study: CD8+ TCR diversity did not rise significantly by C4D1, unlike CD4+.

The time point is: cycle 4 day 1 (C4D1), after more than 5 weeks of nivolumab. In every patient, relapse followed autologous stem cell transplantation, while exposure to brentuximab vedotin differed. Patients reached a best response of complete response, partial response or progressive disease. CDR1 and CDR2 (germline): SGHRS, YFSETQ. The CDR3 has 13 residues. Trimming took 3 bases from V and 4 from J, leaving 10 bases between them. Data came from immunoSEQ multiplex PCR; TCRdb stores just in-frame clones and leaves some out. Among some 45,000 clones, approximately 78% were seen once, and the ten largest hold over 35%. A note on this clone: Its antigen is not known.

The source is a human donor with classical Hodgkin lymphoma. Sequencing was performed on peripheral blood mononuclear cells (PBMCs), taken before the fourth cycle of nivolumab. The chain uses TRBV5-1 and TRBJ1-2; D possibly corresponds to TRBD1 (6 bases). For the CDR3, the DNA is TGCGCCAGCAGCTCAAGACAGGCCTATGGCTACACCTTC. It specifies CASSSRQAYGYTF.